Below, 31 T cell receptor beta chains from the same sample are listed, as sequenced in a study of CD8 T cells in Susac syndrome. It was with random hexamers that roughly 0.5 to 1 ug RNA was reverse transcribed. A single record per CDR3 protein comes from TCRdb applying MiXCR to the immunoSEQ multiplex PCR reads. The table records roughly 140,000 distinct CDR3 sequences, 94% of them present only once. Specimen: CD8+ T cells from PBMCs. The receptor set was obtained from a human donor in good health.

This chain links TRBV5-4 with TRBJ2-1; 11 bases are a match to TRBD2. Per the germline V gene, CDR1 is SGHNT and CDR2 is YYREEE (reference sequence). V was pared by 1 base and J by 6 bases, with 6 bases of the junction left unmatched. CDR3 size: 16 residues. The CDR3 nucleotides read TGTGCCAGCAGCTTGATAGCGGGAGGGCCAGTCAATGAGCAGTTCTTC. It translates to CASSLIAGGPVNEQFF.

V usage is TRBV28 and J usage is TRBJ2-7; D uncertain. Germline-derived CDR1 and CDR2 are MDHEN and SYDVKM. The ends were cut back, 8 bases at V and 1 base at J, with 12 bases in the middle. The CDR3 runs to 13 residues. The CDR3 DNA follows: TGTGCCAGCTCCGATAGATGGTCCTACGAGCAGTACTTC. Residues: CASSDRWSYEQYF.

The rearrangement links TRBV29-1 to TRBJ2-3; the D is unclear. This CDR3 is built from 10 residues. Deletions cut 1 base from V and 4 bases from J, with 0 bases between. Looked up from germline, CDR1 is SQVTM and CDR2 is ANQGSEA. CDR3 loop: CSVEADTQYF. The CDR3 DNA follows: TGCAGCGTTGAAGCAGATACGCAGTATTTT.

This clonotype was seen once. The V gene is TRBV5-6, the J gene TRBJ2-7; TRBD1 is a possible D gene (5 bases). Germline V gene data show CDR1 as SGHDT and CDR2 as YYEEEE. V was trimmed by 0 bases and J by 4 bases, leaving 11 bases between them. CDR3 size: 14 residues. The CDR3: CASSLGWGGYEQYF. CDR3 nucleotide sequence: TGTGCCAGCAGCTTGGGGTGGGGCGGTTACGAGCAGTACTTC.

The rearrangement joins TRBV4-3 to TRBJ2-7; 7 bases match TRBD1. V lost 0 bases, J lost 3 bases, and 5 bases stayed unmatched. Germline CDR1 is LGHNA and CDR2 is YSLEER. The CDR3 covers 15 residues. In DNA, the CDR3 is TGCGCCAGCAGCCAAGAAAGACAGGGTGTCTACGAGCAGTACTTC. Its protein product is CASSQERQGVYEQYF.

The genes are TRBV11-2 and TRBJ1-2; no reliable D call. The V end lost 1 base, the J end lost 8 bases, and 14 bases lay between the germline ends. Per the germline V gene, CDR1 is SGHAT and CDR2 is FQNNGV. This CDR3 region has 14 residues. Here the CDR3 DNA reads TGTGCCAGCAGCTTAGCTCTCCAGGATCGGGGCTACACCTTC. Protein product: CASSLALQDRGYTF.

J is TRBJ2-3 and V is TRBV20-1; D is uncertain. This CDR3 is 12 amino acids long. CDR1 is DFQATT and CDR2 is SNEGSKA in the germline V gene (reference sequence). The ends were cut back, 0 bases at V and 3 bases at J, with 4 bases in the middle. The CDR3 protein is CSAREVTDTQYF. DNA of the CDR3: TGCAGTGCTAGAGAGGTAACAGATACGCAGTATTTT.

This clonotype was found once. The chain recombines TRBV28 with TRBJ2-3, with unresolved D. This CDR3 has 14 residues. Germline CDR1 and CDR2: MDHEN and SYDVKM. V gave up 5 bases and J gave up 2 bases, with 11 bases separating them. The DNA of the CDR3 is TGTGCCAGCAGTCCCCTCGCGGACACAGATACGCAGTATTTT. The encoded protein is CASSPLADTDTQYF.

The chain links TRBV28 to TRBJ2-7, with 10 bases fitting TRBD2. J gave up 3 bases and V 6 bases, and 5 bases lay outside the gene matches. CDR1 MDHEN and CDR2 SYDVKM come from the germline V gene. CDR3 size: 14 residues. The CDR3 nucleotides are TGTGCCAGCAGGAGGAGCGGGAGGGACTACGAGCAGTACTTC. Translation gives CASRRSGRDYEQYF.

The chain carries TRBV7-9 and TRBJ1-1; maybe TRBD1 (5 bases). Germline CDR1 and CDR2: SEHNR and FQNEAQ (reference sequence). This CDR3 contains 17 residues. The V end lost 5 bases, the J end lost 0 bases, and 19 bases lay between the germline ends. CDR3 sequence: CASSLAVVGEMNTEAFF. Here the CDR3 DNA reads TGTGCCAGCAGCCTGGCGGTTGTGGGGGAAATGAACACTGAAGCTTTCTTT.

The chain recombines TRBV4-3 with TRBJ2-7; TRBD1 might be the D (5 bases). The V gene lost 2 bases and the J gene lost 3 bases, with 8 bases spanning the gap. The CDR3 is 13 amino acids. CDR1 and CDR2 (germline): LGHNA, YSLEER. The CDR3 DNA reads TGCGCCAGCAGCCAACCCGACAGCTACGAGCAGTACTTC. Its translation is CASSQPDSYEQYF.

The rearrangement links TRBV29-1 to TRBJ1-1; a weak D match, TRBD1 (5 bases). Trimming shortened V by 0 bases and J by 4 bases, and 6 bases separated the two germline ends. This CDR3 contains 12 residues. The germline CDR1 and CDR2 sequences are SQVTM and ANQGSEA. CDR3 residues: CSVEDGGTEAFF. The CDR3 DNA reads as TGCAGCGTTGAAGATGGGGGCACTGAAGCTTTCTTT.

The chain combines TRBV5-1 with TRBJ1-2; D is perhaps TRBD1 (5 bases). V lost 0 bases and J lost 10, with 10 bases in between. The germline V gene encodes CDR1 SGHRS and CDR2 YFSETQ. The CDR3 length is 12 residues. This chain's CDR3 is CASSLDGHIYTF. Written as DNA, the CDR3 is TGCGCCAGCAGCTTGGATGGACACATCTACACCTTC.

This rearrangement joins TRBV4-1 to TRBJ2-7; the D gene could be TRBD1 or TRBD2 (6 bases each). The CDR3 has 15 amino acids. With 0 bases removed from V and 0 bases from J, the gap between germline ends came to 9 bases. From germline, CDR1 is MGHRA and CDR2 YSYEKL. As DNA, the CDR3 is TGCGCCAGCAGCCAAGAAGGGGGGTTCTCCTACGAGCAGTACTTC. It encodes CASSQEGGFSYEQYF.

The V and J genes are TRBV25-1 and TRBJ2-5; 8 nucleotides agree with TRBD2. The CDR3 consists of 16 residues. The germline gives CDR1 MGHDK, CDR2 SYGVNS. The J segment lost 7 bases and the V segment lost 4 bases, leaving 14 bases of the junction unmatched. CDR3 nucleotide sequence: TGTGCCAGCAGTGGTTTTAGCGGGATCCATCTAGGGACCCAGTACTTC. This encodes CASSGFSGIHLGTQYF.

The chain employs TRBV30 and TRBJ2-7; weak D call: TRBD1 (6 bases). With 0 bases removed from V and 11 bases from J, the gap between germline ends came to 14 bases. This CDR3 region has 12 residues. Per the germline V gene, CDR1 is GTSNPN and CDR2 is SVGIG (reference sequence). The CDR3 sequence: CAWSVRAGDEYF. The CDR3 DNA sequence: TGTGCCTGGAGTGTACGGGCAGGGGATGAGTACTTC.

Regarding this clonotype: Given the absence of the conserved phenylalanine or tryptophan at the CDR3 end, a read error is likely. This chain joins TRBV7-2 and TRBJ2-5, with D unresolved. Germline lookup yields CDR1 SGHTA and CDR2 FQGNSA. The length of the CDR3 is 15 residues. V gave up 1 base and J gave up 4 bases, with 13 bases separating them. DNA of the CDR3: TGTGCCAGCAGCTTAGACGTCTCCTCGGGAGAGACCCAGTACTAC. Amino acids: CASSLDVSSGETQYY.

This sequence joins TRBV15 and TRBJ1-1, with D uncertain. Per germline, CDR1 LNHNV and CDR2 YYDKDF (reference sequence). The CDR3 runs 11 residues. V was shortened by 0 bases and J by 12 bases, with 8 bases between the two germline ends. The CDR3 loop is CATSRDREPFF. CDR3 nucleotides: TGTGCCACCAGCAGAGATCGGGAGCCTTTCTTT. The variable domain in full, completed from reference TRBV15 and TRBJ1-1, reads DAMVIQNPRYQVTQFGKPVTLSCSQTLNHNVMYWYQQKSSQAPKLLFHYYDKDFNNEADTPDNFQSRRPNTSFCFLDIRSPGLGDTAMYLCATSRDREPFFGQGTRLTVV.

This clonotype was seen once. The V and J genes are TRBV15 and TRBJ2-7; D possibly corresponds to TRBD1 (5 bases). Germline V lookup: CDR1 LNHNV, CDR2 YYDKDF (reference sequence). The CDR3 contains 14 residues. The V end was cut by 5 bases, the J end by 2 bases, with 13 bases between. The CDR3 loop reads CATSGSTETYEQYF. CDR3 coding DNA: TGTGCCACCAGCGGATCGACAGAGACCTACGAGCAGTACTTC. Complete variable domain (other parts from reference TRBV15 and TRBJ2-7): DAMVIQNPRYQVTQFGKPVTLSCSQTLNHNVMYWYQQKSSQAPKLLFHYYDKDFNNEADTPDNFQSRRPNTSFCFLDIRSPGLGDTAMYLCATSGSTETYEQYFGPGTRLTVT.

This clonotype occurred a few times. The chain carries TRBV12-3 or TRBV12-4 and TRBJ2-1; D unresolved. The V gene lost 5 bases and the J gene lost 6 bases, with 2 bases spanning the gap. CDR3 length equals 10 residues. CDR3 nucleotide sequence: TGTGCCAGCAGTCCCAATGAGCAGTTCTTC. It is translated as CASSPNEQFF.

The chain couples TRBV6-5 to TRBJ2-7; D tentatively fits TRBD1 or TRBD2 (5 bases each). Germline V gene sequence: CDR1 MNHEY, CDR2 SVGAGI. Trimming cost V 4 bases and J 0 bases, with 22 bases left between them. This CDR3 contains 18 residues. The CDR3 region is CASSSFGAGDLFSYEQYF. CDR3 sequence (DNA): TGTGCCAGCAGTTCCTTTGGGGCGGGCGACCTCTTCTCCTACGAGCAGTACTTC.

The gene calls are TRBV13 and TRBJ2-1, with 7 bases that match TRBD2. This CDR3 region has 13 residues. Germline-derived CDR1 and CDR2 are PRHDT and FYEKMQ (reference sequence). Trimming removed 2 bases from V and 8 bases from J; junction bases left unmatched: 3. The CDR3 DNA is TGTGCCAGCAGCTTACCAGGACTAGATGAGCAGTTCTTC. It specifies CASSLPGLDEQFF.

The chain uses TRBV19 and TRBJ1-1; the D gene is possibly TRBD1 (5 bases). Trimming stripped 6 bases from V and 3 bases from J, with 8 bases between. The CDR3 spans 12 residues. In germline, CDR1 is LNHDA, CDR2 SQIVND (reference sequence). The CDR3 DNA reads as TGTGCCAGTAGACGAGGGGACACTGAAGCTTTCTTT. Translating it yields CASRRGDTEAFF.

The CDR3 reads CASSFAGESETQYF. CDR3 bases: TGTGCCAGCAGCTTTGCGGGAGAGAGTGAGACCCAGTACTTC. The chain recombines TRBV5-4 with TRBJ2-5; 7 positions match TRBD2. V shed 2 bases and J 5 bases; nucleotides not matched to a gene: 6. This CDR3 region has 14 residues. Looked up from germline, CDR1 is SGHNT and CDR2 is YYREEE (reference sequence).

The chain recombines TRBV3-1 with TRBJ2-2; TRBD2 might be the D (5 bases). Germline V gene sequence: CDR1 LGHDT, CDR2 YNNKEL (reference sequence). Trimming took 4 bases from V and 4 from J, leaving 10 bases between them. The CDR3 contains 14 residues. CDR3 sequence: CASSPLAPTGELFF. Here the CDR3 DNA reads TGTGCCAGCAGCCCCCTAGCTCCCACCGGGGAGCTGTTTTTT.

The V gene is TRBV12-3 or TRBV12-4, the J gene TRBJ2-7, with 7 bases fitting TRBD2. With 3 bases clipped from V and 2 bases from J, the junction kept 4 bases outside the gene matches. This CDR3 comprises 14 residues. The CDR3 DNA reads TGTGCCAGCAGTTTCGGGGGGATGCCCTACGAGCAGTACTTC. It codes for CASSFGGMPYEQYF.

The rearrangement uses TRBV28 and TRBJ2-7; TRBD2 agrees at 10 bases. The CDR3 runs 15 residues. Germline trimming cut 4 bases from V and 7 bases from J; bases unmatched to any gene: 10. Germline CDR1 MDHEN, CDR2 SYDVKM. CDR3 in amino acids: CASSSSGSSIWEQYF. DNA of the CDR3: TGTGCCAGCAGTTCTAGCGGGAGCTCAATATGGGAGCAGTACTTC.

The V and J genes are TRBV29-1 and TRBJ2-2; TRBD1 agrees at 8 bases. J gave up 7 bases and V 5 bases, and 9 bases lay outside the gene matches. The CDR3 extends over 14 amino acids. The germline V gene encodes CDR1 SQVTM and CDR2 ANQGSEA. The CDR3 is CSVQTGVRSGELFF. The CDR3 bases are TGCAGCGTTCAGACAGGGGTGCGGAGCGGGGAGCTGTTTTTT.

This clonotype occurred once. V gene TRBV20-1 combines with J gene TRBJ1-2; 8 positions agree with TRBD1. CDR3 size: 15 residues. CDR1 and CDR2 from the germline V gene are DFQATT and SNEGSKA (reference sequence). V trimming: 4 bases; J trimming: 7 bases; junction bases outside the gene matches: 14. CDR3 in amino acids: CSAKTTQGAVGGYTF. In DNA, the CDR3 is TGCAGTGCTAAAACAACTCAGGGGGCGGTCGGTGGCTACACCTTC.

The chain couples TRBV9 to TRBJ2-2; D is possibly TRBD2 (6 bases). Per the germline V gene, CDR1 is SGDLS and CDR2 is YYNGEE. This CDR3 has 13 amino acids. Trimming stripped 3 bases from V and 7 bases from J, with 10 bases between. The CDR3 DNA reads TGTGCCAGCAGCGCCTTGGGAGGCGGGGAGCTGTTTTTT. This translates into CASSALGGGELFF.

The chain uses TRBV28 and TRBJ2-7, with a possible D match to TRBD1 (5 bases). V was cut by 6 bases and J by 3 bases, with 21 bases left in between. CDR3 length: 16 residues. CDR1 is MDHEN and CDR2 is SYDVKM in the germline V gene. Here the CDR3 DNA reads TGTGCCAGCAGCCCCTCCCCAGGCAGGGCTTTCTACGAGCAGTACTTC. Its translation is CASSPSPGRAFYEQYF.